The T cell receptor (beta chain) described here comes from a study of cytomegalovirus exposure and HLA in healthy donors. Study-wide context: Samples from HLA-typed donors yielded approximately 80 million unique TCRs in an early data release. General study points: Altogether, 170 or so TCR beta chains were recorded as cytomegalovirus-associated.

Germline V lookup: CDR1 MNHEY, CDR2 SMNVEV (reference sequence). The CDR3 covers 12 residues. The PCR used 60 Vbeta and 13 Jbeta primers. Measured with immunoSEQ multiplex PCR; TCRdb has only the in-frame clones, and not every one. The sample consists of 210,000 or so clones, about 77% of them appearing once. As regards this clone: Its antigen is not identified.

Donors were ostensibly healthy at sampling, although undocumented immune exposures were probable. This rearrangement joins TRBV27 to TRBJ1-3; no firm D call. The end of the DNA aligns better with TRBJ2-2, so the J call may be wrong. This clonotype was obtained from a boy aged 10-17 years in good health and CMV-seronegative. The specimen sequenced was PBMCs. Written as DNA, the CDR3 is TGTGCCAGCAGCGGCCCAGGCGGGGAGCTGTTTTTT. This translates into CASSGPGGELFF.